There are a few counts of the clone carrying this T cell receptor beta chain. What it binds is unknown. The sample comes from a study of T-cell memory formation after mild COVID-19. Regarding the study as a whole: Pre-infection memory showed some responding clones, and this suggested that cross-reactive memory joined. CD8+ contracting clones occupied EMRA, while CD4+ ones occupied mainly CM and EM.

TCRdb ran MiXCR on the 5' RACE reads and lists one entry per CDR3 protein. The table includes a few hundred thousand distinct CDR3 sequences, around 28% detected once. With 5 bases clipped from V and 2 bases from J, the junction kept 12 bases outside the gene matches. The CDR3 is made up of 16 amino acids. The source material was PBMCs or a T cell subset sorted from them (not recorded which). The chain has TRBV12-3 or TRBV12-4 and TRBJ2-7, with 7 positions matching TRBD1. The TCR originated in an adult woman who had mild COVID-19 (a few samples of this study predate the infection). Cell type and time point are not known. This CDR3 is CASSPGTGVLTYEQYF. The CDR3 DNA reads TGTGCCAGCAGTCCCGGCACAGGGGTCTTAACCTACGAGCAGTACTTC.